The T cell receptor (beta chain) under discussion was sequenced for a study of T cell responses to AZD1222 COVID-19 vaccine (dated by TCRdb to the early 2020s). Regarding the complete study: Because spike-specific TCR depth and breadth did not differ between the two schedules, AZD1222 recipients who got a second dose at roughly 4 weeks were pooled with those who got a second dose at roughly 12 weeks. TCR sequencing was performed for more than 230 trial participants, of whom 200 to 220 were given two doses of AZD1222 and around 25 were given two doses of MenACWY control vaccine. Trial participants were enrolled by age into subgroups of 18-55, 56-69 and 70-plus years, and approximately 150, 30 and 60 TCR-sequenced participants, respectively, were included in these subgroups.

For CDR1 and CDR2, the germline V gene lists SGHTA and FQGNSA. The CDR3 measures 16 amino acids from cysteine to phenylalanine. Only the CDR3 DNA stays, 48 bases, in frame from base 1. V has 4 bases trimmed and J has 2 bases trimmed; junction bases matching no gene number 9. Overall study outcomes, separate from this receptor: Conclusions about previously exposed vaccinees were limited because only a handful of AZD1222 recipients were SARS-CoV-2 seropositive at baseline. The vaccine-associated CD4 TCRs covered the entire spike protein, and the dominant responses fell in regions 160-218 and 743-854. Nearly half of unique spike-specific TCRs reportedly recognized epitopes outside regions mutated in the B.1.351 and B.1.1.7 variants. Participants were mostly white British, with more females than males. The authors suggested clonal diversity may have been underestimated. Because no day 14 peak-response samples were available, the repertoires could be characterized only after the peak T cell response. In the small 56-69-year group, the increase in depth fell short of significance, most likely because of low power. Spike-specific TCR breadth and depth rose significantly after two AZD1222 doses compared with day 0 and with MenACWY recipients.

The time point label for this specimen denotes: baseline before first vaccination. Samples from vaccinated people were obtained from the UK trials COV001 and COV002, which included a single-blind randomized controlled phase 2/3 trial of AZD1222 (ChAdOx1 nCoV-19) in healthy adults. Trial participant PBMC samples were collected at day 0 and day 28 after the second dose for TCRbeta chain sequencing. Remarks on this clone: Its antigen is still unknown. It has no much larger one-base neighbor in the sample; base qualities were not kept.

The CDR3 regions of human TCRbeta chains were analyzed by immunosequencing. The study's processing was this. TCRs in the repertoires were matched against a reference library of SARS-CoV-2-specific TCRs that had been generated with the MIRA antigen-specificity platform. Breadth was defined as the fraction of unique TCRs that were SARS-CoV-2-associated. Depth was defined as the fraction of total T cells that were SARS-CoV-2-associated. Using the MIRA data, each spike-specific TCR was mapped to the spike region that the TCR reacts to and placed in a CD4 or CD8 class. Log10-transformed breadth and depth values were compared by one-way ANOVA with Sidak's multiple comparisons tests. Not all clones reach the TCRdb copy of this immuneACCESS table, which keeps in-frame sequences only. Checked studies attribute under half of the gap to unresolved V genes and leave the rest unexplained. The DNA was the basis for D and trimming; V, J and clone size are from that table. For this sample there are about 150,000 clones; roughly nine tenths appear just once. The leading ten clones occupy around 18% of the sample.

Sequenced material: peripheral blood, taken on day 0 of AZD1222 vaccination. The rearrangement joined TRBV7-2 to TRBJ1-2; 8 middle bases align to TRBD1. The sequence was obtained from an adult in good health. CDR3 protein: CASSSLGGQVNYGYTF. In nucleotide form, the sequence is TGTGCCAGCAGCTCCCTGGGGGGACAGGTGAACTATGGCTACACCTTC.